This T cell receptor beta chain is from a study of cytomegalovirus exposure and HLA in healthy donors. The CDR3 has 14 amino acids. The junction had 1 base not matched to a gene; V was cut back by 1 base and J by 3 bases. Looked up from germline, CDR1 is SGHKS and CDR2 is YYEKEE (reference sequence). Study conclusions and caveats: Rare sequences made up most TCRs, while some public TCRs were found in many donors.

A note on this clone: Its antigen remains unknown.

The protocol was immunoSEQ multiplex PCR, while the TCRdb copy is restricted to in-frame clones and leaves out a portion. The sample consists of around 140,000 clones, 94% of them appearing once. The approximately 120-subject validation cohort, separate from the approximately 660-subject first cohort, included the donors. The chain links TRBV5-5 to TRBJ2-7; 10 bases align to TRBD1. The TCR sequence derives from a man between 18 and 35 years old in good health and CMV-seropositive. Material: PBMCs. DNA for the CDR3: TGTGCCAGCAGCTTGCGGACAGGGGGCTACGAGCAGTACTTC. Translated: CASSLRTGGYEQYF.